This TCR beta chain appears in the sequencing data of a study of CD8 T cells in ankylosing spondylitis. Libraries of TCR beta came from quantitative 5'-RACE with molecular barcodes. TCRdb reanalysed the 5' RACE reads using MiXCR and keeps one entry per CDR3 protein. The profile shows roughly 700,000 distinct CDR3 sequences, around 20% of them singletons. This clonotype has a count of ten or more. Its antigen is as yet unknown. Study-wide findings and caveats: Those disease-linked clones were CD8+; they were also relatively rare in peripheral blood. About 8 highly homologous variants made up a TCR beta motif, and this motif appeared characteristic of ankylosing spondylitis blood. Matched ankylosing spondylitis synovial fluid reportedly showed significant enrichment of disease-linked clones.

Trimming took 7 bases from V and 8 from J, leaving 21 bases between them. The length of the CDR3 is 14 residues. Germline V CDR1 and CDR2: DFQATT, SNEGSKA (reference sequence). The clonotype comes from a male donor with ankylosing spondylitis. The chain couples TRBV20-1 to TRBJ1-5; D perhaps matches TRBD1 (6 bases). Sequenced: blood, either unsorted or a sorted T cell fraction (not recorded which). The CDR3 protein is CSVRQESDGEPQHF. The CDR3 nucleotides are TGCAGTGTCCGACAGGAGTCGGATGGTGAGCCCCAGCATTTT.